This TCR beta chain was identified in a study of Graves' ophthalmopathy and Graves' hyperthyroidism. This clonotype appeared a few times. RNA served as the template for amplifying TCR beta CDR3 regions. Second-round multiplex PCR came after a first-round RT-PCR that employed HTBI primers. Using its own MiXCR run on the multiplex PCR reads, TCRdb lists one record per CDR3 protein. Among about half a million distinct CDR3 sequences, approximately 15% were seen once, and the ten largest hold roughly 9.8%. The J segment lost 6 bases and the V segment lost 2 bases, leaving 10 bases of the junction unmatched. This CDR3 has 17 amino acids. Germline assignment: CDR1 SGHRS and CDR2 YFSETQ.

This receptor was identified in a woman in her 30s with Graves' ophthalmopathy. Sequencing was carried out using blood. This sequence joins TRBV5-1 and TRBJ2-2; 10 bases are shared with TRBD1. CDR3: CASSFSRGQGFAGELFF. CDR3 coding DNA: TGCGCCAGCAGCTTCAGTAGGGGACAGGGGTTCGCCGGGGAGCTGTTTTTT.